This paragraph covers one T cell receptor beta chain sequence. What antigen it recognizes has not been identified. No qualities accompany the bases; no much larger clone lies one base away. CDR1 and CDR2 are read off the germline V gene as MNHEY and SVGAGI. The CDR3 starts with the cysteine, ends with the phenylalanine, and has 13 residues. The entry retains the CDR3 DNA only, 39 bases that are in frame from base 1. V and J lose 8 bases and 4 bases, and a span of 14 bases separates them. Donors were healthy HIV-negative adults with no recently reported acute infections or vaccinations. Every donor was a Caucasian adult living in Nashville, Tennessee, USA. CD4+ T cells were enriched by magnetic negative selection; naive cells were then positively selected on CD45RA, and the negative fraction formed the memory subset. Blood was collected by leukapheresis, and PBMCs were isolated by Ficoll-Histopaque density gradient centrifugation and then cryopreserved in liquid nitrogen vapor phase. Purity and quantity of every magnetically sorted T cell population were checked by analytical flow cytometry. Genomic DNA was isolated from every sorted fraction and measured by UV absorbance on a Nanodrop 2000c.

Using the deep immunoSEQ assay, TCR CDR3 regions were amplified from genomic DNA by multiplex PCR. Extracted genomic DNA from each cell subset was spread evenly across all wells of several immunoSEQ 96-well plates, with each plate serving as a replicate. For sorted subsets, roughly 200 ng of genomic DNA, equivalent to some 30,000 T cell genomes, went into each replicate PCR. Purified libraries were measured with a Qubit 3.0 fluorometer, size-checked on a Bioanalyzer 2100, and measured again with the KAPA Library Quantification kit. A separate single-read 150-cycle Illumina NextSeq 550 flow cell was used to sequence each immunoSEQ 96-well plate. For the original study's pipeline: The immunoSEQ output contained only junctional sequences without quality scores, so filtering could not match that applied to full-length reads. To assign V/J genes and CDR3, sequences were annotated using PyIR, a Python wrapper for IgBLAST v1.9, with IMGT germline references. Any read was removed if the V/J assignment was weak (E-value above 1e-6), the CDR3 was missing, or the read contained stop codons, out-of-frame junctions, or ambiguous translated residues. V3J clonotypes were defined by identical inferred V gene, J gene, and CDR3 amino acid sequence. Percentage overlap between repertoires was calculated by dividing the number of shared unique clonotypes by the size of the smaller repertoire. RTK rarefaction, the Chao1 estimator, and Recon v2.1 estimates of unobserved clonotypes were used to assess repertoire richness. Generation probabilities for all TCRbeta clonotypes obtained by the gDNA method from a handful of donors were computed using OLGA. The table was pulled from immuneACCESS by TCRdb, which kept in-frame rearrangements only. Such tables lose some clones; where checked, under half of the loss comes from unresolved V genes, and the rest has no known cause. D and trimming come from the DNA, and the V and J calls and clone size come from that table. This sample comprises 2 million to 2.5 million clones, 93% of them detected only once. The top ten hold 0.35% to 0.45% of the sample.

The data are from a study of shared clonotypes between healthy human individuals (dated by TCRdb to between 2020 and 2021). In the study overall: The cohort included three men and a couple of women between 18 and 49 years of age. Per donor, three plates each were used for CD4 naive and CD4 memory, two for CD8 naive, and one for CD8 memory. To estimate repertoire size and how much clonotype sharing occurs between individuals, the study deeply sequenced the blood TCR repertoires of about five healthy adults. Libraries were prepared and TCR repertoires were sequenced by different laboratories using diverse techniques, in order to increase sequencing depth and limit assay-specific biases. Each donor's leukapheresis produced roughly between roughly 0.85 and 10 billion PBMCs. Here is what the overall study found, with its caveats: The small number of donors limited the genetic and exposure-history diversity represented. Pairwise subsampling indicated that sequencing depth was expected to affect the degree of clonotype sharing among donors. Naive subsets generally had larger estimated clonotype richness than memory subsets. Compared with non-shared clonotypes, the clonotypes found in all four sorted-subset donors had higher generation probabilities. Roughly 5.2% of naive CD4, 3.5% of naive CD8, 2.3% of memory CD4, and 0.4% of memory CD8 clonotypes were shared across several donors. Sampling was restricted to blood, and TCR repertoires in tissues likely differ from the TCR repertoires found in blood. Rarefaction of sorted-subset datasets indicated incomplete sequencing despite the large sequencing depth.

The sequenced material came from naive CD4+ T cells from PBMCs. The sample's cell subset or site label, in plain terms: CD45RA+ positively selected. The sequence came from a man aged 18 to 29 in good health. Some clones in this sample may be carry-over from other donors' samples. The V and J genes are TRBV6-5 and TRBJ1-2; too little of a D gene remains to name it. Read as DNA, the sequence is TGTGCCAGCGGCAGCCGACTCGCCTATGGCTACACCTTC. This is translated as CASGSRLAYGYTF.